This T cell receptor beta chain was observed in a study of read filtering for tumor transcriptome and immune sequencing. The wider study: R-ISS stage counts were eight or nine for I, roughly 15 for II, 6 or 7 for III. Overall study findings and caveats: Single-read clonotypes: around 81% of IR-seq clonotypes (around 3.6% of reads), roughly 73% of RNA-seq clonotypes (roughly 43% of reads).

Points on this clonotype: Its antigen remains unknown.

The V end lost 3 bases, the J end lost 5 bases, and 19 bases lay between the germline ends. Per germline, CDR1 SGHTA and CDR2 FQGNSA. The CDR3 has 16 residues. Molecular barcoded adaptors covering alpha/delta and beta/gamma chains were used on approximately 400 ng RNA. TCRdb processed the reads anew with MiXCR; each CDR3 protein has one entry. The sample shows some 48,000 distinct CDR3 sequences, around 19% of them seen only once. The chain uses TRBV7-2 and TRBJ1-1, with a possible D match to TRBD1 (5 bases). The TCR sequence derives from a donor at least 40 years old with multiple myeloma. Input material: a population of CD138-negative cells sorted from bone marrow. CDR3 protein: CASSFTRGVSGTEAFF. As DNA, the CDR3 is TGTGCCAGCAGCTTCACCCGAGGGGTTAGCGGGACTGAAGCTTTCTTT.